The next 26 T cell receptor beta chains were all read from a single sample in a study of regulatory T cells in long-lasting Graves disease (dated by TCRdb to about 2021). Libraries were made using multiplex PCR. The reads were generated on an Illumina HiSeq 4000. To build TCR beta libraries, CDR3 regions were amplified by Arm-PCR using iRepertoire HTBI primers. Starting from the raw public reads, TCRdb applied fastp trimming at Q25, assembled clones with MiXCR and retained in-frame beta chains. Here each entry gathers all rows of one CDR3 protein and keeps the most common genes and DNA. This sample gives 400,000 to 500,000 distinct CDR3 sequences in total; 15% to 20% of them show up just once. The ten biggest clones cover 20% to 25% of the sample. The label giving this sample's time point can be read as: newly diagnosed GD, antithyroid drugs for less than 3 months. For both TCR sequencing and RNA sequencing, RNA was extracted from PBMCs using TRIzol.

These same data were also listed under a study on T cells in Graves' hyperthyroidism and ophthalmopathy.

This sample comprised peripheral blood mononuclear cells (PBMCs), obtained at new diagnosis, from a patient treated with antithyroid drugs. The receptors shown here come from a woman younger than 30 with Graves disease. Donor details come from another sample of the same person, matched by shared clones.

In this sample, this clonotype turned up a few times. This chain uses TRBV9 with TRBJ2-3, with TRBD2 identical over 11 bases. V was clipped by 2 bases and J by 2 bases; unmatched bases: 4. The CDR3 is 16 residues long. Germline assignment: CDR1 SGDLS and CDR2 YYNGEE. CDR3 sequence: CASSVGTSGYTDTQYF. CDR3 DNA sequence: TGTGCCAGCAGCGTGGGGACTAGCGGTTACACAGATACGCAGTATTTT.

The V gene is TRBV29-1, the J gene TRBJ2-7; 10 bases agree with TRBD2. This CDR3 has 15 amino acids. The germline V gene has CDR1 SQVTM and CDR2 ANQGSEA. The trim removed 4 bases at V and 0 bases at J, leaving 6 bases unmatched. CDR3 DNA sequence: TGCAGCGTTGCCAAGGCTAGCGGGAGCTCCTACGAGCAGTACTTC. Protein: CSVAKASGSSYEQYF.

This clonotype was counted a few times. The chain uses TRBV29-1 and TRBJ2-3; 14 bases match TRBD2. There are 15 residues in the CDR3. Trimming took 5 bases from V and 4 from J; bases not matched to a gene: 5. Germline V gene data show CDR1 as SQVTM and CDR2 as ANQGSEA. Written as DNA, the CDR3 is TGCAGCGTTAGGGGACTAGCGGGAGTCCCAGATACGCAGTATTTT. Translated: CSVRGLAGVPDTQYF.

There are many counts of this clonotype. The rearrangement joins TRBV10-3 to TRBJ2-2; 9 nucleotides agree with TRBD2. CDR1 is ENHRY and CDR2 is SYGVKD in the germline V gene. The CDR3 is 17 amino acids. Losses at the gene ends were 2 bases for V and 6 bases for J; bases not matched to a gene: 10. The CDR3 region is CAISEIPPGLASGELFF. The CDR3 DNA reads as TGTGCCATCAGTGAGATCCCCCCGGGACTAGCCTCCGGGGAGCTGTTTTTT.

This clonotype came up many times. The CDR3 nucleotides are TGCAGTGCCAGCCCATTGGATTCACAGGGGCGAAAGACCCAGTACTTC. This encodes CSASPLDSQGRKTQYF. The chain employs TRBV20-1 and TRBJ2-5, with 7 bases identical to TRBD1. The CDR3 totals 16 residues. The trim removed 6 bases at V and 6 bases at J, leaving 19 bases unmatched. CDR1 DFQATT and CDR2 SNEGSKA come from the germline V gene (reference sequence).

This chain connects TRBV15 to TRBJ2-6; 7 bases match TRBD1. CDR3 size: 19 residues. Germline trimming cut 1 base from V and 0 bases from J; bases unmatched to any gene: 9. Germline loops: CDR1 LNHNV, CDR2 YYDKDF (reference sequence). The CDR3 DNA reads TGTGCCACCAGCAGAGTCGGCAACAGGGGCTTCTCTGGGGCCAACGTCCTGACTTTC. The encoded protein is CATSRVGNRGFSGANVLTF.

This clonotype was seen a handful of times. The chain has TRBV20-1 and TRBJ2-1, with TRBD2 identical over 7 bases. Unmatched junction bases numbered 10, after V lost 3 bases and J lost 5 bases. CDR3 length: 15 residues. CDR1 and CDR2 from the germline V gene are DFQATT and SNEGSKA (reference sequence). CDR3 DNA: TGCAGTGCTAGTTTGCATACTAGCGTCGACAATGAGCAGTTCTTC. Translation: CSASLHTSVDNEQFF.

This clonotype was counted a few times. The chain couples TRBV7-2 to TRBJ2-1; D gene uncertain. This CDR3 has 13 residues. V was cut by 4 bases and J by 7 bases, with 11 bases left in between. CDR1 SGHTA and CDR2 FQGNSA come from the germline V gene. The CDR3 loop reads CASSWQKGNEQFF. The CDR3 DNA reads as TGTGCCAGCAGCTGGCAGAAGGGTAATGAGCAGTTCTTC.

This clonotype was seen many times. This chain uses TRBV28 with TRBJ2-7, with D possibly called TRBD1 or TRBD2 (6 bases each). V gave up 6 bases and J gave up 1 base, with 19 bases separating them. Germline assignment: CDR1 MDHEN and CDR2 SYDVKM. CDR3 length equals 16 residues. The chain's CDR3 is CASSGQPPAGSYEQYF. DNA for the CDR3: TGTGCCAGCAGCGGACAGCCCCCCGCGGGGTCCTACGAGCAGTACTTC.

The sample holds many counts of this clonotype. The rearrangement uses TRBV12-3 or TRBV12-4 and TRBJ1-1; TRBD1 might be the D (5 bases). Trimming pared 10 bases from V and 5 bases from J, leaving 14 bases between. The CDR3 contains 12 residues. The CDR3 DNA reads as TGTGCCACCTCGGGGGTAGGAACTGAAGCTTTCTTT. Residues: CATSGVGTEAFF.

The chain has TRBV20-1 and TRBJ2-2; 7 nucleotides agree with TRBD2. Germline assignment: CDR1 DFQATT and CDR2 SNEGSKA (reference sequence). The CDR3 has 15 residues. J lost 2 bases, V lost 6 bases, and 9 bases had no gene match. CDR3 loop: CSATSGTTNTGELFF. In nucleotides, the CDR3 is TGCAGTGCCACTTCCGGGACTACCAACACCGGGGAGCTGTTTTTT.

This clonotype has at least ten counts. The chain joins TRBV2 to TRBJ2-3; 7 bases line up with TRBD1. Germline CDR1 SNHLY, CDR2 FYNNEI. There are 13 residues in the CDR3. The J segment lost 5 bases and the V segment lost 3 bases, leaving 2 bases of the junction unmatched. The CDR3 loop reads CASSEDRQDTQYF. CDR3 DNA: TGTGCCAGCAGTGAGGACAGGCAAGATACGCAGTATTTT. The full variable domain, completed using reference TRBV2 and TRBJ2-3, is EPEVTQTPSHQVTQMGQEVILRCVPISNHLYFYWYRQILGQKVEFLVSFYNNEISEKSEIFDDQFSVERPDGSNFTLKIRSTKLEDSAMYFCASSEDRQDTQYFGPGTRLTVL.

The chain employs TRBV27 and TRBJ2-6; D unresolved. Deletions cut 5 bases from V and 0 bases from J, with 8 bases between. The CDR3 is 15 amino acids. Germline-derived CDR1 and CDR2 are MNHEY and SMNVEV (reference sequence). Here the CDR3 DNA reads TGTGCCAGCAGTCCCCGTATCTCTGGGGCCAACGTCCTGACTTTC. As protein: CASSPRISGANVLTF.

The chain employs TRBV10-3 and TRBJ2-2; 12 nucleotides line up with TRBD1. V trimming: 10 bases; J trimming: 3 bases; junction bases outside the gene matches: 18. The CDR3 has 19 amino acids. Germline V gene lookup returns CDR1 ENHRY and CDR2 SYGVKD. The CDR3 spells CATSSRDRGLGFDTGELFF. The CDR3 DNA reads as TGTGCCACGTCGTCTCGGGACAGGGGGCTTGGGTTCGACACCGGGGAGCTGTTTTTT.

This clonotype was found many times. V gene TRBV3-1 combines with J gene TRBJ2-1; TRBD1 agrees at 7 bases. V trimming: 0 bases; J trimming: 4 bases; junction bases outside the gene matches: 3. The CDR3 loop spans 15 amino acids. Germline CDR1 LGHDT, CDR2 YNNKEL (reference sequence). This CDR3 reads CASSQDGTEYNEQFF. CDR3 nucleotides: TGTGCCAGCAGCCAAGACGGGACAGAGTACAATGAGCAGTTCTTC.

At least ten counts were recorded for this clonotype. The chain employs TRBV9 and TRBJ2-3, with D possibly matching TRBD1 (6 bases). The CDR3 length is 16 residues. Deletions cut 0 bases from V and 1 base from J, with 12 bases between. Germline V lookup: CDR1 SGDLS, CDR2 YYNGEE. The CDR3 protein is CASSVGGQTGTDTQYF. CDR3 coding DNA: TGTGCCAGCAGCGTAGGTGGACAGACAGGCACAGATACGCAGTATTTT.

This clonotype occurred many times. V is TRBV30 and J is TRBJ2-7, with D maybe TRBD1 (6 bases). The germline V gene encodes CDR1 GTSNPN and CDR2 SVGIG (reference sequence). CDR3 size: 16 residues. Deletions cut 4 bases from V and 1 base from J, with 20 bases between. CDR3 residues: CAWKKAGVVGSYEQYF. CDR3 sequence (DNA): TGTGCCTGGAAAAAGGCAGGGGTGGTAGGTTCCTACGAGCAGTACTTC.

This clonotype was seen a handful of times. CDR3 sequence (DNA): TGTGCCAGTAGTTTCTCAGGGTACCAGAACACTGAAGCTTTCTTT. Amino acids: CASSFSGYQNTEAFF. The chain joins TRBV19 to TRBJ1-1; perhaps TRBD1 as D (5 bases). This CDR3 region has 15 residues. Germline loops: CDR1 LNHDA, CDR2 SQIVND (reference sequence). Trimming cost V 5 bases and J 1 base, with 14 bases left between them.

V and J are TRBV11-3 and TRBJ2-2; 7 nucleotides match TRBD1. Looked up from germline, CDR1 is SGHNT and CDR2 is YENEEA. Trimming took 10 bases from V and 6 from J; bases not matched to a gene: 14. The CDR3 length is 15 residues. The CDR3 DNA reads TGTGCCACCACCCCGGGACAGACCCCATCCGGGGAGCTGTTTTTT. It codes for CATTPGQTPSGELFF.

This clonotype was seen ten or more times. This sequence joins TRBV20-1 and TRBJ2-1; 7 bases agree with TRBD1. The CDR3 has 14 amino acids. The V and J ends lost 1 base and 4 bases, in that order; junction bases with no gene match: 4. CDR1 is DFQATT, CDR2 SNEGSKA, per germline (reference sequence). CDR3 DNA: TGCAGTGCTAGAGGAGGGGGCGATTACAATGAGCAGTTCTTC. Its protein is CSARGGGDYNEQFF.

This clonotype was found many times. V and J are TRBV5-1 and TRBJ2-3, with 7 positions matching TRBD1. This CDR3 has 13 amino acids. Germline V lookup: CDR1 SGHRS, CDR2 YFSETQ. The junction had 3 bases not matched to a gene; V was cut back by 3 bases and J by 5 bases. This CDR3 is CASSYPGGDTQYF. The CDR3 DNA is TGCGCCAGCAGCTATCCAGGGGGAGATACGCAGTATTTT.

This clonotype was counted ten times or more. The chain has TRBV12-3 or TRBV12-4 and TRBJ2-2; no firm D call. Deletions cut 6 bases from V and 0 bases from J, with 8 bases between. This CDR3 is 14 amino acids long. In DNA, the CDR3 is TGTGCCAGCAGCTTAACAGCGAACACCGGGGAGCTGTTTTTT. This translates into CASSLTANTGELFF.

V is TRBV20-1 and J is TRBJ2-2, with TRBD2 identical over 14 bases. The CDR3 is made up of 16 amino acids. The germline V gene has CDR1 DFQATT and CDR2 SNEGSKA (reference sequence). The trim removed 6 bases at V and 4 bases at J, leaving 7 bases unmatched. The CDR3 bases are TGCAGTGCAACTGGACTAGCGGGAGGACTCACCGGGGAGCTGTTTTTT. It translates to CSATGLAGGLTGELFF.

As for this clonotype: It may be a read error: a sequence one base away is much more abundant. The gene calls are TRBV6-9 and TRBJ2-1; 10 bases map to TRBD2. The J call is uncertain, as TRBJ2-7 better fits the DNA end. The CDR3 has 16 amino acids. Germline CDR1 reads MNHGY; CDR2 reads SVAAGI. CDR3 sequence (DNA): TGTGCCAGCTGTTCTAGCGGGAGCCGGAGCTCCTACGAGCAGTACTTC. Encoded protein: CASCSSGSRSSYEQYF.

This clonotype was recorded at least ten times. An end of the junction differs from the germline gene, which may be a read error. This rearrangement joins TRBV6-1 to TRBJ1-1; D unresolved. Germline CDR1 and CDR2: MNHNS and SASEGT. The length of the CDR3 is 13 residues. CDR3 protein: CASSQTGNTEAFF. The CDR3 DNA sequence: TGCGCCAGCAGCCAAACCGGGAACACTGAAGCTTTCTTT.

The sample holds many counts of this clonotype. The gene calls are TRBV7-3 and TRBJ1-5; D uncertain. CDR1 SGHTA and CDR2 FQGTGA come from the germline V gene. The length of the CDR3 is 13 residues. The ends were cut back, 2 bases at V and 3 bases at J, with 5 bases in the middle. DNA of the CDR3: TGTGCCAGCAGCTTAGGGATCAATCAGCCCCAGCATTTT. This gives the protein CASSLGINQPQHF.